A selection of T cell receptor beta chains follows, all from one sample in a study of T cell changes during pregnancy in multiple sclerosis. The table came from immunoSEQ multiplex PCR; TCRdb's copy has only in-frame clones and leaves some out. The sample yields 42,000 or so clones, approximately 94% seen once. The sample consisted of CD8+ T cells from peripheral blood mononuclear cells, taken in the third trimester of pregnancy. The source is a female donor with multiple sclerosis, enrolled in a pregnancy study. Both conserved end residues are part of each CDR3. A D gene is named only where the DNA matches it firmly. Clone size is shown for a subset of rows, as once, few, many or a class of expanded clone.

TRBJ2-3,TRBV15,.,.,TGTGCCACCAGCAGAGATCTGAGTGGCACAGATACGCAGTATTTT,CATSRDLSGTDTQYF
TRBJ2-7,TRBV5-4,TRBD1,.,TGTGCCAGCAGCATGGGACAGGGGTCGTACGAGCAGTACTTC,CASSMGQGSYEQYF
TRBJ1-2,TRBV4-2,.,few,TGTGCCAGCAGCCAAGGAACGACAGGCGGGAACTATGGCTACACCTTC,CASSQGTTGGNYGYTF
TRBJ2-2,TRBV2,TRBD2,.,TGTGCCAGCACTAGCGGGAGGACGAACACCGGGGAGCTGTTTTTT,CASTSGRTNTGELFF
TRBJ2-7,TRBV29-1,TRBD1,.,TGCAGCGTTGATATGGGACAGGGGACCTACGAGCAGTACTTC,CSVDMGQGTYEQYF
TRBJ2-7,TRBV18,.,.,TGTGCCAGCTCCGCCCCGCTTCAGGGTATCTACGAGCAGTACTTC,CASSAPLQGIYEQYF
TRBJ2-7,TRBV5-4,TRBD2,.,TGTGCCAGCAGCTGGACTAGCGGGAACGACGAGCAGTACTTC,CASSWTSGNDEQYF
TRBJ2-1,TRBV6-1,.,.,TGTGCCAGAAGACTAGCCTACAATGAGCAGTTCTTC,CARRLAYNEQFF
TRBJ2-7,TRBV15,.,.,TGTGCCACCAGCTTTGGGAGCGGATCCTACGAGCAGTACTTC,CATSFGSGSYEQYF
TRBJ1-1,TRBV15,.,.,TGTGCCACGCTCGAGGAGGAGGGGAACACTGAAGCTTTCTTT,CATLEEEGNTEAFF
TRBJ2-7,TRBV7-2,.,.,TGTGCCAGCAGCTTGGGGAGAGGCACCTACGAGCAGTACTTC,CASSLGRGTYEQYF
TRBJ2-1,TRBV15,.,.,TGTGCCACCAGCAGTTCCGGGACAGCGGGCGTCGAGCAGTTCTTC,CATSSSGTAGVEQFF
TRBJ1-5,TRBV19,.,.,TGTGCCAGTAGTATAAAGGGTCCGGTCGGGGGGCGCCCGCCGCCCCAGCATTTT,CASSIKGPVGGRPPPQHF
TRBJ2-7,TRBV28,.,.,TGTGCCAGCAGTCACGGGACAGGGGGAGGACTAGCGGGATCGGGTGAGCAGTACTTC,CASSHGTGGGLAGSGEQYF
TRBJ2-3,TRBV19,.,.,TGTGCCAGTGCGGCGGTAACAGATACGCAGTATTTT,CASAAVTDTQYF
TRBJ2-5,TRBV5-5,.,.,TGTGCCAGCAGCTTGGGGGCGGGCACAGAGACCCAGTACTTC,CASSLGAGTETQYF
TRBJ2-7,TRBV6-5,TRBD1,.,TGTGCCAGCAGTTTAGGGGACTTCGGGACAGGACACGAGCAGTACTTC,CASSLGDFGTGHEQYF
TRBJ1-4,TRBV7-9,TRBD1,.,TGTGCCAGCAGTCTAGGGGGGTCCGGGACAGGGGATGAAAAACTGTTTTTT,CASSLGGSGTGDEKLFF
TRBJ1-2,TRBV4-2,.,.,TGTGCCAGCAGCCAAGGTACGGGGTACTATGGCTACACCTTC,CASSQGTGYYGYTF
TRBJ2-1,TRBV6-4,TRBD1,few,TGTGCCAGCAGTGACTCGACAGGGGGCTACAATGAGCAGTTCTTC,CASSDSTGGYNEQFF
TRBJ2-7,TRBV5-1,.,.,TGCGCCAGCAGCTTGGACGGGGATAGGGATGCCTACGAGCAGTACTTC,CASSLDGDRDAYEQYF
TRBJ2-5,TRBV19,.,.,TGTGCCAGTAGTATAGGTGGGCCAGGGACCCAGTACTTC,CASSIGGPGTQYF
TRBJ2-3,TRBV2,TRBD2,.,TGTGCCAGCAGCGGAAGGACTAGCGGGAGAACAGATACGCAGTATTTT,CASSGRTSGRTDTQYF
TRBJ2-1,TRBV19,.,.,TGTGCCAGTAGTATTGCGGGATTCATCAATGAGCAGTTCTTC,CASSIAGFINEQFF
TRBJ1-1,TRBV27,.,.,TGTGCCAGCAGTGGAGGGGTTCCGAACACTGAAGCTTTCTTT,CASSGGVPNTEAFF
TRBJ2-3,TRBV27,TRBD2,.,TGTGCCAGCAGTCTGCTAGCGGGAGGGGCAGATACGCAGTATTTT,CASSLLAGGADTQYF
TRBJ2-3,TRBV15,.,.,TGTGCCACCAGCCTCTGGACAGATGAAGATACGCAGTATTTT,CATSLWTDEDTQYF
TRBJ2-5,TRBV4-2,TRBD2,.,TGTGCCAGCAGCCAAGATCGGGAGACTAGCGGGTCAGAGACCCAGTACTTC,CASSQDRETSGSETQYF